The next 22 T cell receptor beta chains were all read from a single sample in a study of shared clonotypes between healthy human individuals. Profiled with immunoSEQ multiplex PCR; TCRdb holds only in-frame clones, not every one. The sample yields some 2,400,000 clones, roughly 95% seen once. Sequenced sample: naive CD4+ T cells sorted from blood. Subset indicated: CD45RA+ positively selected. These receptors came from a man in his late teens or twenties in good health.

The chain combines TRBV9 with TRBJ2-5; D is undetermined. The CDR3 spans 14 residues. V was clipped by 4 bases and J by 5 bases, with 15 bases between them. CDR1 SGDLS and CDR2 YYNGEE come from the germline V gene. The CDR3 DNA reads TGTGCCAGCAGCCCACGTCCCCGAGAGGAGACCCAGTACTTC. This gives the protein CASSPRPREETQYF.

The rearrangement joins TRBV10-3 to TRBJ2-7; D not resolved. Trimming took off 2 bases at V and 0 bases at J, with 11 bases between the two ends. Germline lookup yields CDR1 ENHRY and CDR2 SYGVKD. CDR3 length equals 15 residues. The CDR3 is CAISEGTVNSYEQYF. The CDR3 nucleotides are TGTGCCATCAGTGAGGGAACGGTCAACTCCTACGAGCAGTACTTC.

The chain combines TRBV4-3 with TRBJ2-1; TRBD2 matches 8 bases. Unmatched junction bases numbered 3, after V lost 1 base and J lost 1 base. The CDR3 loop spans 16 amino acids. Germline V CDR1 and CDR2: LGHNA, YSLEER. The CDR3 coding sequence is TGCGCCAGCAGCCAAGCAGCGGGGGTATCCTACAATGAGCAGTTCTTC. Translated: CASSQAAGVSYNEQFF.

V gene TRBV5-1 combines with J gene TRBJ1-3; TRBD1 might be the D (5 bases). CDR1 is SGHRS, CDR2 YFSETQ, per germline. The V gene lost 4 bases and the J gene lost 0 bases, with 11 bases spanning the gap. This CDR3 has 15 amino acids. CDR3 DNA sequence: TGCGCCAGCAGCCAAGACAGTTACTCTGGAAACACCATATATTTT. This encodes CASSQDSYSGNTIYF.

CDR3 DNA sequence: TGTGCCAGCAGCCGCTCGGGACAGGACACATTCTCTGGAAACACCATATATTTT. Translation: CASSRSGQDTFSGNTIYF. The chain joins TRBV4-2 to TRBJ1-3; 8 bases fit TRBD1. After removal of 4 bases from V and 0 bases from J, the junction contained 11 bases not matched to a gene. The CDR3 is made up of 18 amino acids. Germline lookup yields CDR1 LGHNA and CDR2 YNFKEQ.

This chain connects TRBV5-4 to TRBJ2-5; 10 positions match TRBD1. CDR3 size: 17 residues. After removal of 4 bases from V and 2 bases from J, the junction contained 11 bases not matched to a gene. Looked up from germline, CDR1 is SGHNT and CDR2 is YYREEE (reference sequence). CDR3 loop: CASSGLRDRGVQETQYF. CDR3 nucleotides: TGTGCCAGCAGCGGCCTCCGGGACAGGGGCGTTCAAGAGACCCAGTACTTC.

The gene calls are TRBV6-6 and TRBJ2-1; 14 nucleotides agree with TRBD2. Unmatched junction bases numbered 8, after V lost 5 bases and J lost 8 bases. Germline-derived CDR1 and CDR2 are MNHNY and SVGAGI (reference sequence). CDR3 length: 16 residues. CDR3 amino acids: CASSGYGLAGGDEQFF. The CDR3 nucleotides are TGTGCCAGCAGTGGATATGGACTAGCGGGAGGTGATGAGCAGTTCTTC.

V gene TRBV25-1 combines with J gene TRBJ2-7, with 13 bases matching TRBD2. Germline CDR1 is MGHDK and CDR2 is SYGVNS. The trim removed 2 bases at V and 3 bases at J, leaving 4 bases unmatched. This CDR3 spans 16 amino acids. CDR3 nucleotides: TGTGCCAGCAGTGAACCCGGACTAGCGGGAGTCTACGAGCAGTACTTC. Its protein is CASSEPGLAGVYEQYF.

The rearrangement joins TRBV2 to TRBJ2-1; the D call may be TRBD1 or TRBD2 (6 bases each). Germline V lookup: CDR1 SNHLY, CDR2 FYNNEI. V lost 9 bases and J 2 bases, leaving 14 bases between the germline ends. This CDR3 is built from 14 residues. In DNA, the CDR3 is TGTGCCAGTACAGGGTCGGGGGCCTACAATGAGCAGTTCTTC. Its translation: CASTGSGAYNEQFF. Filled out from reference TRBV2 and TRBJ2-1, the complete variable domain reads EPEVTQTPSHQVTQMGQEVILRCVPISNHLYFYWYRQILGQKVEFLVSFYNNEISEKSEIFDDQFSVERPDGSNFTLKIRSTKLEDSAMYFCASTGSGAYNEQFFGPGTRLTVL.

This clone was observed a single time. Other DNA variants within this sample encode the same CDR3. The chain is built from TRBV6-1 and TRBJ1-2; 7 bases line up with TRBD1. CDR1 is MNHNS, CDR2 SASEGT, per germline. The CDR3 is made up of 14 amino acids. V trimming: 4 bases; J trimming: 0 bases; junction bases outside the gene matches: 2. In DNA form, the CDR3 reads TGTGCCAGCAGTGGACAGGGCACTAACTATGGCTACACCTTC. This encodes CASSGQGTNYGYTF.

Written as DNA, the CDR3 is TGTGCCAGCAGCTTAGGTCAGGGCAGCCATAGCGGCTACACCTTC. Translating gives CASSLGQGSHSGYTF. The chain joins TRBV7-8 to TRBJ1-2, with D possibly TRBD1 on 5 matching bases. This CDR3 has 15 amino acids. Germline lookup yields CDR1 SGHVS and CDR2 FQNEAQ. Between the trimmed V and J ends, which lost 1 base and 8 bases, there was a span of 17 bases.

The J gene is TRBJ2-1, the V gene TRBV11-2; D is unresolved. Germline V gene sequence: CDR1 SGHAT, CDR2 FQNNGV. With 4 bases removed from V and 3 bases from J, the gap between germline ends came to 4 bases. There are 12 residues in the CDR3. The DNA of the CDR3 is TGTGCCAGCAGCTACCACTACAATGAGCAGTTCTTC. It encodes CASSYHYNEQFF.

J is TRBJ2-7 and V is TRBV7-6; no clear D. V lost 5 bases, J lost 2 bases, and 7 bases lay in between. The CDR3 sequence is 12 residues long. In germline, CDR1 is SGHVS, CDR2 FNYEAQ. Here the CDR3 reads CASSPSAYEQYF. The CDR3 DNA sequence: TGTGCCAGCAGCCCCTCAGCCTACGAGCAGTACTTC.

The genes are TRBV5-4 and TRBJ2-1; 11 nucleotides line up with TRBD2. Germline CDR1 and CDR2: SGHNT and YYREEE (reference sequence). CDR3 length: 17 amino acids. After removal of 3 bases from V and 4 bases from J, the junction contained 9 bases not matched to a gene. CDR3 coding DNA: TGTGCCAGCAGCTCCCATGCAGGGACTAGCGGTTACAATGAGCAGTTCTTC. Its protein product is CASSSHAGTSGYNEQFF.

The CDR3 DNA reads TGTGCCAGTAGTATAGGGGACAAATACAATGAGCAGTTCTTC. Translating it yields CASSIGDKYNEQFF. The rearrangement links TRBV19 to TRBJ2-1; TRBD1 is a possible D gene (6 bases). This CDR3 is 14 amino acids long. Germline CDR1 and CDR2: LNHDA and SQIVND (reference sequence). V lost 1 base, J lost 4 bases, and 8 bases lay in between.

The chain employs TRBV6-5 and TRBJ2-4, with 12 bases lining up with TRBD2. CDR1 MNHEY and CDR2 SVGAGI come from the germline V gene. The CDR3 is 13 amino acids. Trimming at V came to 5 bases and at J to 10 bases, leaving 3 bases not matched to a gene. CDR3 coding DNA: TGTGCCAGCAGTCGACTAGCGGGAGCAATTCAGTACTTC. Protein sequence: CASSRLAGAIQYF.

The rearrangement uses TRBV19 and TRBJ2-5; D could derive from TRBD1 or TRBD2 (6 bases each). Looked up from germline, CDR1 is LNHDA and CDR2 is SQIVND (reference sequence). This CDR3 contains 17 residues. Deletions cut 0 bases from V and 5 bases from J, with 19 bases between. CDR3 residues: CASSIDLTGAQRETQYF. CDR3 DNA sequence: TGTGCCAGTAGTATAGATCTAACGGGGGCGCAACGGGAGACCCAGTACTTC.

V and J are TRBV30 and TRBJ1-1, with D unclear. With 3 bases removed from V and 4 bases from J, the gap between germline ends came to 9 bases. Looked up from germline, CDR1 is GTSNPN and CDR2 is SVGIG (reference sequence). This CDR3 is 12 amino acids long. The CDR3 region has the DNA TGTGCCTGGAGGCAGGACTCCACTGAAGCTTTCTTT. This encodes CAWRQDSTEAFF. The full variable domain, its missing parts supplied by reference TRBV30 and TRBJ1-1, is SQTIHQWPATLVQPVGSPLSLECTVEGTSNPNLYWYRQAAGRGLQLLFYSVGIGQISSEVPQNLSASRPQDRQFILSSKKLLLSDSGFYLCAWRQDSTEAFFGQGTRLTVV.

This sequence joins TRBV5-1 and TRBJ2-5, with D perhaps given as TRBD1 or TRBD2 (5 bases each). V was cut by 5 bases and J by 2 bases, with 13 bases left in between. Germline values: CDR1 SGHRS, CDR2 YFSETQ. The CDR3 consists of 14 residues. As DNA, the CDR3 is TGCGCCAGCAGATACGGGGCGGATCAAGAGACCCAGTACTTC. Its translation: CASRYGADQETQYF.

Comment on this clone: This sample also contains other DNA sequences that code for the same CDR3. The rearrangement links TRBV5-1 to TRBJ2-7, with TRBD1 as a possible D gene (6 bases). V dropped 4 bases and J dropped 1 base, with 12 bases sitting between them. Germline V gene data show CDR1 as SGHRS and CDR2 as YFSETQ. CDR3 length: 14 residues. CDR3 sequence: CASSQGTSSYEQYF. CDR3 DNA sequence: TGCGCCAGCAGCCAGGGGACGTCGTCCTACGAGCAGTACTTC. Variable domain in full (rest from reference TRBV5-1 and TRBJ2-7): KAGVTQTPRYLIKTRGQQVTLSCSPISGHRSVSWYQQTPGQGLQFLFEYFSETQRNKGNFPGRFSGRQFSNSRSEMNVSTLELGDSALYLCASSQGTSSYEQYFGPGTRLTVT.

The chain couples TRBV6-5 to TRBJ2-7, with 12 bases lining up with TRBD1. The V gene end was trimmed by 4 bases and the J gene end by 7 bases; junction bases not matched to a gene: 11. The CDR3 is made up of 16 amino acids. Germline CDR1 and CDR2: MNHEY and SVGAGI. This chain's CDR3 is CASSLVPGQGAREQYF. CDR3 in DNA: TGTGCCAGCAGTTTAGTCCCGGGACAGGGGGCGCGTGAGCAGTACTTC.

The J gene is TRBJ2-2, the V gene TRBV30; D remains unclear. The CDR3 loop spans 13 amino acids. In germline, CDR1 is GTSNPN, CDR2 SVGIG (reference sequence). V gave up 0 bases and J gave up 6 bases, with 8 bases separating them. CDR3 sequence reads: CAWSVSFPGELFF. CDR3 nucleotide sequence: TGTGCCTGGAGTGTATCCTTCCCCGGGGAGCTGTTTTTT.